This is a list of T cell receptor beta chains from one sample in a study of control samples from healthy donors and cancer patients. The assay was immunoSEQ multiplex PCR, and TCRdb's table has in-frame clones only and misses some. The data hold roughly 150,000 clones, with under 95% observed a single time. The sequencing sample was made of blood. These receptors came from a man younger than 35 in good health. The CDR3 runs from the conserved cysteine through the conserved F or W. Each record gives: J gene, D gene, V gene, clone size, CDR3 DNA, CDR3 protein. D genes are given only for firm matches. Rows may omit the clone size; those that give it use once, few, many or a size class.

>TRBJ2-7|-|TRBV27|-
TGTGCCACCCACACAGGCTATGAGTCCTACGAGCAGTACTTC
CATHTGYESYEQYF
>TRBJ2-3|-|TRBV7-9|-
TGTGCCAGCTATAGGCAGGGTGGGGATACGCAGTATTTT
CASYRQGGDTQYF
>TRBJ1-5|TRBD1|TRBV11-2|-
TGTGCCAGCAGCACAGACAGGGGGAACCAGCCCCAGCATTTT
CASSTDRGNQPQHF
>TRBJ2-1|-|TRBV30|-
TGTGCCTGGATTGGAGTTGGCAATGAGCAGTTCTTC
CAWIGVGNEQFF
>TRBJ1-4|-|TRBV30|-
TGTGCCTGGACTACTTTCTGGGGAAATGAAAAACTGTTTTTT
CAWTTFWGNEKLFF
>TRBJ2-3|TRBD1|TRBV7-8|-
TGTGCCAGCAGCTTAAGGCGGCGGGACAGGGGATCGGATACGCAGTATTTT
CASSLRRRDRGSDTQYF
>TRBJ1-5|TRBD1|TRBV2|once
TGTGCCAGCAGTGGACAGGGAGGTAATCAGCCCCAGCATTTT
CASSGQGGNQPQHF
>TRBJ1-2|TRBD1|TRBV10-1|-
TGCGCCTTCCGCGGAGGGGACAGGGAATATCTATTTTATGGCTACACCTTC
CAFRGGDREYLFYGYTF
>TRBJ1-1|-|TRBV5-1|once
TGCGCCAGCAGGGCTCCTCCGTTGGTTTTCTTT
CASRAPPLVFF
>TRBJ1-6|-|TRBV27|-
TGTGCCAGCAGCTTTGGGACGGGCTCTTCACCCCTCCACTTT
CASSFGTGSSPLHF